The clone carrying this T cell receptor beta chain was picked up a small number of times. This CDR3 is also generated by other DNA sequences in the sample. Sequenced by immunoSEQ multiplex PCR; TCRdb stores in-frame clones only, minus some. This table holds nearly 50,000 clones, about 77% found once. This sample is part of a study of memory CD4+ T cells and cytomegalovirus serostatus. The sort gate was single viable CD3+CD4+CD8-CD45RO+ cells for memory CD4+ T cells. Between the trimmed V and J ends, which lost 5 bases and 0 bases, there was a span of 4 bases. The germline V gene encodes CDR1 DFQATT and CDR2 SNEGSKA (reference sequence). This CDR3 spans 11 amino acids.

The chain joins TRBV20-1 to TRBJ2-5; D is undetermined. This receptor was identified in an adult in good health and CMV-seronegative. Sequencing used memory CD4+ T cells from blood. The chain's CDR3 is CSAEYQETQYF. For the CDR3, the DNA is TGCAGTGCTGAGTACCAAGAGACCCAGTACTTC.